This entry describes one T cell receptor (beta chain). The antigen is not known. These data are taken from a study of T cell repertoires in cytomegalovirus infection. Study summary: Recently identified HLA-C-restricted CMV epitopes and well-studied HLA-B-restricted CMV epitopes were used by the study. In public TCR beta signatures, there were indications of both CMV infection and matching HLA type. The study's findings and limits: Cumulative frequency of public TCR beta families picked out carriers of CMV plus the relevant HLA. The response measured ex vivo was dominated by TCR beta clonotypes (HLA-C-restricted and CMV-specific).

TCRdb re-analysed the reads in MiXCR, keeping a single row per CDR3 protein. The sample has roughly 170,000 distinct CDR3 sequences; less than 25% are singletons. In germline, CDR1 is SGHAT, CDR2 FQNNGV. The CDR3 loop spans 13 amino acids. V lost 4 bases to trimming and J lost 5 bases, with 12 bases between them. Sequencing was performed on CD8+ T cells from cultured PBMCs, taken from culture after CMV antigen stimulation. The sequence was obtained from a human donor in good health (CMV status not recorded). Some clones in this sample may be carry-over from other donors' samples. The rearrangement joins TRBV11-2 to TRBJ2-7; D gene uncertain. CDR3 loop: CASSSHGVDEQYF. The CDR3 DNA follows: TGTGCCAGCAGCTCTCACGGCGTGGACGAGCAGTACTTC.